This T cell receptor beta chain comes out of a study of a mutant IDH1 vaccine in newly diagnosed glioma. The wider study: Earlier care involved radiotherapy, temozolomide, or both, and the majority received both.

This CDR3 is built from 14 residues. Germline lookup yields CDR1 MGHDK and CDR2 SYGVNS. V was trimmed by 3 bases and J by 1 base, leaving 6 bases between them. Study-level findings and limits: Shifts in the top peripheral T cell clonotypes seemed unrelated to pseudoprogression.

Some clones are missing from TCRdb's copy, which holds only in-frame ones; the method was immunoSEQ multiplex PCR. The sample shows over 55,000 clones, 81% of them seen only once. This clone was seen more than once but under ten times. Its antigen is not known. Time point of the sample: week 35, safety follow-up. A 20-mer mutant IDH1 peptide at 300 ug was injected subcutaneously with topical imiquimod. V and J are TRBV25-1 and TRBJ2-2, with D maybe TRBD1 (5 bases). This receptor was taken from a man aged 35-49 years with glioma. The sample consisted of PBMCs, taken from a glioma patient whose treatment included an IDH1 peptide vaccine. The CDR3 DNA reads TGTGCCAGCAGTGATGGACAGAACACCGGGGAGCTGTTTTTT. It specifies CASSDGQNTGELFF.